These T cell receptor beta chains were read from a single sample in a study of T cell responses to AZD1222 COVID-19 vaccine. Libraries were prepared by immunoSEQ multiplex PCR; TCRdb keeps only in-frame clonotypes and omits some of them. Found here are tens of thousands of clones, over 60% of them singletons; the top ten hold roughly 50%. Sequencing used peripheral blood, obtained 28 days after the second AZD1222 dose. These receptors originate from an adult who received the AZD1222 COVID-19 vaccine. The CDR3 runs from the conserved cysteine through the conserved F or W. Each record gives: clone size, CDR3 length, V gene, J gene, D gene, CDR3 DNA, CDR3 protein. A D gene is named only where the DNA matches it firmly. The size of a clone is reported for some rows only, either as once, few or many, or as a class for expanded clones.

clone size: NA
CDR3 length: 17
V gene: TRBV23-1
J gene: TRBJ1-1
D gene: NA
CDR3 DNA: TGCGCCAGCAGTCAAACTTCTTATAAGGTGGTCGACACTGAAGCTTTCTTT
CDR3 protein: CASSQTSYKVVDTEAFF

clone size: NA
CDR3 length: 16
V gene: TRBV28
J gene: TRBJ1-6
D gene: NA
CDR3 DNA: TGTGCCAGCAGTTTATTGGTTTCGGACACTGATTCACCCCTCCACTTT
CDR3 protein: CASSLLVSDTDSPLHF

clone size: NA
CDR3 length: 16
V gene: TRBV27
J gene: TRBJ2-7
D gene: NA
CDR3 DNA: TGTGCCGTCGGGGCGCGGGGCGGGGGCTTAGTCTCCGAGCAGTACTTC
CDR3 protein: CAVGARGGGLVSEQYF

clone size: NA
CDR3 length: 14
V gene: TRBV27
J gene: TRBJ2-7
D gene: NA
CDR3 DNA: TGTGCCAGCAGAAGTATGATTGGGTTTTACGAGCAGTACTTC
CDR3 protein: CASRSMIGFYEQYF

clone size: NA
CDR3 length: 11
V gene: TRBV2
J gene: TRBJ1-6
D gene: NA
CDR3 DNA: TGTGCCAGCAGCGGGAAATCACCCCTCCACTTT
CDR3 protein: CASSGKSPLHF

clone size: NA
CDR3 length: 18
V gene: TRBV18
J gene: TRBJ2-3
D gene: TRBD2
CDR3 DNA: TGTGCCAGCTCACCGGAGGGACTAGCGGGGGGGAAGACAGATACGCAGTATTTT
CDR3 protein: CASSPEGLAGGKTDTQYF

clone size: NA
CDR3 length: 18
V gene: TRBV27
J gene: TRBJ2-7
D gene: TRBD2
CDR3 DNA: TGTGCCAGCAGTCACACCCGATCCACTAGCGGGATTAAGTACGAGCAGTACTTC
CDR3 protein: CASSHTRSTSGIKYEQYF

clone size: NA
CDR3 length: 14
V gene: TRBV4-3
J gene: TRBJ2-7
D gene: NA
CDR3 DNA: TGCGCCAGCAGCCCCGCGGGGGCTGGTTACGAGCAGTACTTC
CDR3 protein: CASSPAGAGYEQYF

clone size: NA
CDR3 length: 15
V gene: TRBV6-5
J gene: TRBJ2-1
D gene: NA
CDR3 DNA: TGTGCCAGCAGCAGTCTCGGCGAGCCCTACAATGAGCAGTTCTTC
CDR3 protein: CASSSLGEPYNEQFF

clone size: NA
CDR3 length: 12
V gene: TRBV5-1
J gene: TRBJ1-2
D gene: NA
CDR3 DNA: TGCGCCAGCAGCTTGGCTGAGGGGGGCTACACCTTC
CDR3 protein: CASSLAEGGYTF

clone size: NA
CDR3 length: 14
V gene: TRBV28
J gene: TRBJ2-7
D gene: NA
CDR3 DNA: TGTGCCAGTCGGGACAGTTCTACGGCGGGGGAGCAGTACTTC
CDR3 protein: CASRDSSTAGEQYF

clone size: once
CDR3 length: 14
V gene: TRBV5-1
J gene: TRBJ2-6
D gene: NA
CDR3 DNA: TGCGCCAGCAGCTTGGGAGCCGAATCCGGCGTCCTGACTTTC
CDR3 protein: CASSLGAESGVLTF

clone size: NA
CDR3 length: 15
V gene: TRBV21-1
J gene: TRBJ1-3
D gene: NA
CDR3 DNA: TGTGCCAGCAGCAAAGGAACAGCAGAAGGAAACACCATATATTTT
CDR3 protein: CASSKGTAEGNTIYF

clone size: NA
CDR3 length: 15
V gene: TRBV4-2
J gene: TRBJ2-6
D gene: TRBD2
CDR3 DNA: TGTGCCAGCAGCGGGGGGGACTCTGGGGCCAACGTCCTGACTTTC
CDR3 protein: CASSGGDSGANVLTF

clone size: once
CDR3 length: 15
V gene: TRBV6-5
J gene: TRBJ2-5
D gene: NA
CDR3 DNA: TGTGCCAGCAGTTCTAGCAGGGCGTACCAAGAGACCCAGTACTTC
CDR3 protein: CASSSSRAYQETQYF

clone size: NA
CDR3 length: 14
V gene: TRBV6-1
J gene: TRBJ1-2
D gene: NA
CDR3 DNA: TGTGCCAGCAGTGAAATTCAGGGAACGGGAGGCTACACCTTC
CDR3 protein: CASSEIQGTGGYTF

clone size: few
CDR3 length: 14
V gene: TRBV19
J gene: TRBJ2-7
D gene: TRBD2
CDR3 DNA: TGTGCCAGTAGTACCTCGGGACTAGCCTACGAGCAGTACTTC
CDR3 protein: CASSTSGLAYEQYF

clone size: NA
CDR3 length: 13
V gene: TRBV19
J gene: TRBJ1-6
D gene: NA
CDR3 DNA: TGTGCCAGTAGTATAGAGGGGGCTTCACCCCTCCACTTT
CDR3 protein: CASSIEGASPLHF

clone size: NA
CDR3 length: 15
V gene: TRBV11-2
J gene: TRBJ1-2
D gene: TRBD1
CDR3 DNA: TGTGCCAGCAGCTCTACAGGGGGCAGTTGGTATGGCTACACCTTC
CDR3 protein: CASSSTGGSWYGYTF

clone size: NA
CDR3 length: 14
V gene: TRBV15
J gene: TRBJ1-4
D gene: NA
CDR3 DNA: TGTGCCACCAGCAGAGATCAGGTTCGGGAAAAACTGTTTTTT
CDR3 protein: CATSRDQVREKLFF

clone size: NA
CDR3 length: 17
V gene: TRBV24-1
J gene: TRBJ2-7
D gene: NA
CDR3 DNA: TGTGCCACCAGTAACCCCCTCAGGGGAGGGGATGCGGACGAGCAGTACTTC
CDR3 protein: CATSNPLRGGDADEQYF

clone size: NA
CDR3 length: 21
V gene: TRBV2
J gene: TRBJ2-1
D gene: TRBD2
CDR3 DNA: TGTGCCAGCAGTGAAGCCTCCAGCGGGAGAGCACTCGGTACGGCCTACAATGAGCAGTTCTTC
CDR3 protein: CASSEASSGRALGTAYNEQFF

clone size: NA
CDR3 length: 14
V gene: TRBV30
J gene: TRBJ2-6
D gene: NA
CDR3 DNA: TGTGCCTGCAACACAGGGAGCGGGGCCAACGTCCTGACTTTC
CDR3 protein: CACNTGSGANVLTF

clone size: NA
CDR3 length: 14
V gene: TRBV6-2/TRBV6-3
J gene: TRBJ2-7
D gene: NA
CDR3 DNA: TGTGCCAGCAGTTACTCGGGTGGTTGGTACGAGCAGTACTTC
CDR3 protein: CASSYSGGWYEQYF

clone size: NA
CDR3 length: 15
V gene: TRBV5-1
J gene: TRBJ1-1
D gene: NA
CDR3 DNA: TGCGCCAGCAGCTTGGCCCCTTGGTTGGAGACTGAAGCTTTCTTT
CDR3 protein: CASSLAPWLETEAFF

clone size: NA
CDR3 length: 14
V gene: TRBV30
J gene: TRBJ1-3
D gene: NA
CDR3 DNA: TGTGCCTGGAGTGCAGGGAGGCAGGGAAACACCATATATTTT
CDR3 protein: CAWSAGRQGNTIYF

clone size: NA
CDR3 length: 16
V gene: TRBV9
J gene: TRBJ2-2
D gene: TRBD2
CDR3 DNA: TGTGCCAGCAGCGCTAGCGGGGGCGCGAACACCGGGGAGCTGTTTTTT
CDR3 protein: CASSASGGANTGELFF

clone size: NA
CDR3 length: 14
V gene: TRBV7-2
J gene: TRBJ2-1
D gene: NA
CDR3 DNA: TGTGCCAGCAGCTTCGACAGATCCTACAATGAGCAGTTCTTC
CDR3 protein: CASSFDRSYNEQFF

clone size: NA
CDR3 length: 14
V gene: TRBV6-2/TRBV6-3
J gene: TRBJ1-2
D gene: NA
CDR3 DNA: TGTGCCAGCAGTTACTCGATTAACAGTTACGGCTACACCTTC
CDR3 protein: CASSYSINSYGYTF

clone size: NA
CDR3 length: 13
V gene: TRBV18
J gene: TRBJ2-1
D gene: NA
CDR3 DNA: TGTGCCAGCTCACCGGGTTCGTCCAATGAGCAGTTCTTC
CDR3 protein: CASSPGSSNEQFF

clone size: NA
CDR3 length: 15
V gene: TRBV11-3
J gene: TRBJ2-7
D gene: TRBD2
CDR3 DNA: TGTGCCAGCAGCCCGGGACTAGCGGGGGTTAGCGAGCAGTACTTC
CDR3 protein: CASSPGLAGVSEQYF

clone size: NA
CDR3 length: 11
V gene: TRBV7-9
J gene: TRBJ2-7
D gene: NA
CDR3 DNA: TGTGCCAGCAGCCCTTTGGAGGAGCAGTACTTC
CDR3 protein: CASSPLEEQYF

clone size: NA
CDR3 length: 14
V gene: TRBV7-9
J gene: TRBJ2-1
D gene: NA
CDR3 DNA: TGTGCCAGCAGCTTAGTAACAGAAGGCAATGAGCAGTTCTTC
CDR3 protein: CASSLVTEGNEQFF